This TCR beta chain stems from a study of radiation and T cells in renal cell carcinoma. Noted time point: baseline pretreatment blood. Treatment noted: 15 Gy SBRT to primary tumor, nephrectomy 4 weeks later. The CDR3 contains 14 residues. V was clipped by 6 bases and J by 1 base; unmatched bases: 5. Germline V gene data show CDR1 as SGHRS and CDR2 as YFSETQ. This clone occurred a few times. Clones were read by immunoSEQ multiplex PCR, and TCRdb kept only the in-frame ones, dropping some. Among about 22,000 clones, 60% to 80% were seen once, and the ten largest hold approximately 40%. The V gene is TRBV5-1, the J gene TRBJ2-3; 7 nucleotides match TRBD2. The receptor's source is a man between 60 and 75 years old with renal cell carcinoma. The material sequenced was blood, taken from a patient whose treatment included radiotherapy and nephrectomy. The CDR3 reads CASTQAGRTDTQYF. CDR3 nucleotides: TGCGCCAGCACTCAAGCGGGACGCACAGATACGCAGTATTTT.